The clone carrying this T cell receptor (beta chain) was found once. What it binds is unknown. This specimen comes from a study of CXCR4 blockade with PD-1 therapy in pancreatic cancer. The V gene end was trimmed by 0 bases and the J gene end by 4 bases; junction bases not matched to a gene: 8. The CDR3 runs to 18 residues. Study-level findings and limits: Tumors were clonally expanded, mean about 0.14 versus 0.05 in healthy blood. Sequencing covered TCRbeta chains only, not alpha chains.

Assay: immunoSEQ multiplex PCR; the TCRdb copy retains only in-frame clones and omits some. The sample includes more than 15,000 clones, around 72% seen only once; the top ten take about 5.5%. The sequencing input was tumor tissue. V usage is TRBV23-1 and J usage is TRBJ2-6; 8 bases align to TRBD1. TRBV23-1 is identified as an open reading frame with a role that is uncertain. This TCR was recovered from a human donor with pancreatic ductal adenocarcinoma. This CDR3 reads CASSQSGTGRFGANVLTF. DNA of the CDR3: TGCGCCAGCAGTCAATCCGGGACAGGACGATTCGGGGCCAACGTCCTGACTTTC.